Listed here is a single TCR beta chain. Its target antigen remains unknown. It has no much larger one-base neighbor in the sample; base qualities were not kept. The data originate from a study of blood T cell repertoires in COVID-19 (dated by TCRdb to between 2020 and 2021). About the full investigation: Collaborator samples came from the United States, Italy and Spain and covered acute and convalescent phases of COVID-19. The prospective study material was composed of cDNA or gDNA derived from T cells, B-cell-depleted T cells, or PBMCs. The dataset comprised deeply sampled blood TCRbeta repertoires from subjects exposed to, actively infected with, or recovered from COVID-19. A freely available public database, intended as a resource for researchers studying the immune response to SARS-CoV-2, is where the repertoires were released. Samples were obtained from the ongoing ImmuneRACE study (first 160 participants) and from over 1,000 subjects provided by 6 global collaborators. Nearly every sample came with metadata listing a de-identified subject ID, COVID-19 status, age in years and sex. HLA class I and class II types, where available, came from metadata supplied by the sample provider rather than from assay-based typing. General conclusions and limits of the study: The quantity of clinical and demographic metadata differed by source and by participant and was supplied without curation.

TCRbeta CDR3 regions were amplified from genomic DNA by means of the immunoSEQ Assay, a bias-controlled multiplex PCR. In the authors' own workflow: Within the assay, amplification of reference gene primers was used to estimate how many nucleated cells each sample contained. To quantify the absolute abundance of each unique TCRbeta CDR3 rearrangement, sequence reads were collapsed and filtered. For each sample, productive Simpson clonality was calculated by taking the square root of Simpson's diversity index across productive rearrangements. TCRdb holds this immuneACCESS table with in-frame rearrangements only. Some clones are missing; in checked studies, unresolved V genes explain under half, and the rest has no known cause. The V and J calls and clone size were taken over from that table, and D and trimming were inferred from the DNA. In all, the sample holds 150,000 to 200,000 clones, and 60% to 85% of those were seen once. The ten largest clones add up to 8% to 8.5% of the sample.

Including cysteine and phenylalanine, the CDR3 has 17 amino acids. CDR3 DNA is the only sequence kept; it has 51 bases, read in frame from the first base. The germline V gene gives CDR1 as SGHRS and CDR2 as YFSETQ. Ends trimmed: V by 4 bases, J by 2 bases; bases unmatched to a gene: 7. One collaborating source in Seattle enrolled patients during active infection and followed them longitudinally through the course of disease. Collaborating institutions collected whole blood in K2EDTA tubes following their own protocols. For TCRbeta analysis, collaborators shipped samples in one of three forms: frozen whole blood, isolated PBMCs, or DNA extracted from either of those sample types.

Recombination linked TRBV5-1 to TRBJ1-5, and 12 junctional nucleotides match TRBD1. The source of this sequence is a woman aged 55-69 years with COVID-19, enrolled during active disease. The sequenced material came from peripheral blood. CDR3 region: CASSPGQGAGGNQPQHF. The DNA sequence is as follows: TGCGCCAGCAGCCCGGGACAGGGGGCGGGAGGCAATCAGCCCCAGCATTTT.